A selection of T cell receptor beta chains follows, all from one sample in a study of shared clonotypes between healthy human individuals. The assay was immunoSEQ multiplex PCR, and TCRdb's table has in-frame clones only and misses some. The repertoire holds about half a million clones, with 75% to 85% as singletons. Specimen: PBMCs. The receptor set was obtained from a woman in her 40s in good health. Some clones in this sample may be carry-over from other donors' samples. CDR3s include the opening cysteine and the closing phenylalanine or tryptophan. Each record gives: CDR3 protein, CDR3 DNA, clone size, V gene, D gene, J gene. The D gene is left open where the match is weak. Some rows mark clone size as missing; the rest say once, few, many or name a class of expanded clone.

CDR3aa: CAWSLDRVIRREQFF
CDR3nt: TGTGCCTGGAGTCTGGACAGGGTCATTCGGCGTGAACAGTTCTTC
abundance: NA
v_gene: TRBV30
d_gene: TRBD1
j_gene: TRBJ2-1

CDR3aa: CASSFSGSPGKETQYF
CDR3nt: TGTGCCAGCAGCTTCAGCGGGAGCCCTGGCAAAGAGACCCAGTACTTC
abundance: NA
v_gene: TRBV7-9
d_gene: TRBD2
j_gene: TRBJ2-5

CDR3aa: CASSWRGPGGTQYF
CDR3nt: TGTGCCAGCAGTTGGAGGGGACCGGGGGGTACGCAGTATTTT
abundance: NA
v_gene: TRBV27
d_gene: TRBD2
j_gene: TRBJ2-3

CDR3aa: CASSESYYEQYF
CDR3nt: TGTGCCAGCAGTGAGTCCTACTACGAGCAGTACTTC
abundance: NA
v_gene: TRBV25-1
d_gene: NA
j_gene: TRBJ2-7

CDR3aa: CASSPSGRTYNEQFF
CDR3nt: TGTGCCAGTAGTCCTAGCGGGAGGACATACAATGAGCAGTTCTTC
abundance: few
v_gene: TRBV19
d_gene: TRBD2
j_gene: TRBJ2-1

CDR3aa: CASSLDGHGGPGYGEQFF
CDR3nt: TGTGCCAGCAGCTTAGATGGACATGGGGGACCAGGATATGGCGAGCAGTTCTTC
abundance: NA
v_gene: TRBV7-2
d_gene: NA
j_gene: TRBJ2-1

CDR3aa: CASSPRLAGGLDEQFF
CDR3nt: TGTGCCAGCAGCCCTCGACTAGCGGGAGGGTTGGATGAGCAGTTCTTC
abundance: NA
v_gene: TRBV11-2
d_gene: TRBD2
j_gene: TRBJ2-1

CDR3aa: CASSPTTGNWYYNEQFF
CDR3nt: TGTGCCAGCAGCCCAACCACAGGGAATTGGTACTACAATGAGCAGTTCTTC
abundance: few
v_gene: TRBV28
d_gene: NA
j_gene: TRBJ2-1

CDR3aa: CASSFLGRGQPQHF
CDR3nt: TGTGCCAGCAGTTTTCTGGGTAGGGGTCAGCCCCAGCATTTT
abundance: NA
v_gene: TRBV28
d_gene: NA
j_gene: TRBJ1-5

CDR3aa: CASSLDRTSYEQYF
CDR3nt: TGTGCCAGCAGCTTAGATCGCACTTCCTACGAGCAGTACTTC
abundance: NA
v_gene: TRBV11-2
d_gene: NA
j_gene: TRBJ2-7

CDR3aa: CASSEANSYEQYF
CDR3nt: TGTGCCAGCAGTGAGGCGAATAGCTACGAGCAGTACTTC
abundance: NA
v_gene: TRBV6-1
d_gene: NA
j_gene: TRBJ2-7

CDR3aa: CASSQGQGGSDTQYF
CDR3nt: TGCGCCAGCAGCCAAGGACAGGGTGGATCAGATACGCAGTATTTT
abundance: NA
v_gene: TRBV4-1
d_gene: TRBD1
j_gene: TRBJ2-3

CDR3aa: CASSEFSNTEAFF
CDR3nt: TGTGCCAGCAGTGAGTTCTCGAACACTGAAGCTTTCTTT
abundance: once
v_gene: TRBV6-1
d_gene: NA
j_gene: TRBJ1-1

CDR3aa: CASSLSTGRHEQYF
CDR3nt: TGTGCCAGCAGTCTCTCGACAGGGAGGCACGAGCAGTACTTC
abundance: NA
v_gene: TRBV27
d_gene: NA
j_gene: TRBJ2-7

CDR3aa: CASRSSYQETQYF
CDR3nt: TGTGCCAGCAGAAGCTCGTACCAAGAGACCCAGTACTTC
abundance: NA
v_gene: TRBV27
d_gene: NA
j_gene: TRBJ2-5

CDR3aa: CASSQERGPYYEQYF
CDR3nt: TGCGCCAGCAGCCAGGAGCGGGGGCCGTACTACGAGCAGTACTTC
abundance: once
v_gene: TRBV4-3
d_gene: TRBD2
j_gene: TRBJ2-7

CDR3aa: CASNRFSGNTIYF
CDR3nt: TGTGCCAGTAATCGCTTCTCTGGAAACACCATATATTTT
abundance: NA
v_gene: TRBV19
d_gene: NA
j_gene: TRBJ1-3

CDR3aa: CAWTPLPGGRETQYF
CDR3nt: TGTGCCTGGACTCCCCTTCCGGGAGGGAGGGAGACCCAGTACTTC
abundance: NA
v_gene: TRBV30
d_gene: TRBD2
j_gene: TRBJ2-5

CDR3aa: CAISGTGVGSTIYF
CDR3nt: TGTGCCATCAGTGGAACAGGGGTGGGAAGCACCATATATTTT
abundance: once
v_gene: TRBV10-3
d_gene: TRBD1
j_gene: TRBJ1-3

CDR3aa: CASSPLGVSYGYTF
CDR3nt: TGTGCCAGCAGTCCTCTCGGGGTATCGTATGGCTACACCTTC
abundance: NA
v_gene: TRBV7-8
d_gene: NA
j_gene: TRBJ1-2

CDR3aa: CASSAGLAAKNIQYF
CDR3nt: TGTGCCAGCAGCGCTGGACTAGCCGCAAAAAACATTCAGTACTTC
abundance: NA
v_gene: TRBV9
d_gene: TRBD2
j_gene: TRBJ2-4

CDR3aa: CASSLEAGGTQYF
CDR3nt: TGTGCCAGCAGCTTAGAGGCCGGGGGGACCCAGTACTTC
abundance: NA
v_gene: TRBV7-8
d_gene: NA
j_gene: TRBJ2-5

CDR3aa: CASRSRFGSYGYTF
CDR3nt: TGTGCCAGCAGGTCCAGGTTCGGTTCCTATGGCTACACCTTC
abundance: once
v_gene: TRBV28
d_gene: NA
j_gene: TRBJ1-2

CDR3aa: CASSLGLAGAGTGELFF
CDR3nt: TGTGCCAGCAGCTTGGGACTAGCGGGAGCGGGCACCGGGGAGCTGTTTTTT
abundance: few
v_gene: TRBV7-2
d_gene: TRBD2
j_gene: TRBJ2-2

CDR3aa: CASSLRYRQSTDTQYF
CDR3nt: TGTGCCAGCAGCTTAAGGTACAGGCAGAGCACAGATACGCAGTATTTT
abundance: NA
v_gene: TRBV7-2
d_gene: NA
j_gene: TRBJ2-3

CDR3aa: CASSLRQVAQPQHF
CDR3nt: TGTGCCAGCAGTTTGCGGCAGGTGGCTCAGCCCCAGCATTTT
abundance: NA
v_gene: TRBV28
d_gene: NA
j_gene: TRBJ1-5

CDR3aa: CASSLHRSEQYF
CDR3nt: TGTGCCAGCAGTTTACACAGGTCCGAGCAGTACTTC
abundance: once
v_gene: TRBV28
d_gene: NA
j_gene: TRBJ2-7

CDR3aa: CASSPRTTFPVEQYF
CDR3nt: TGTGCCAGTAGTCCCAGGACTACCTTTCCCGTGGAGCAGTACTTC
abundance: NA
v_gene: TRBV19
d_gene: NA
j_gene: TRBJ2-7

CDR3aa: CATSRDEGSSYNEQFF
CDR3nt: TGTGCCACCAGCAGAGATGAGGGGAGCTCCTACAATGAGCAGTTCTTC
abundance: NA
v_gene: TRBV15
d_gene: NA
j_gene: TRBJ2-1

CDR3aa: CASSSKIRGTEAFF
CDR3nt: TGTGCCAGCAGTTCAAAGATCAGGGGCACTGAAGCTTTCTTT
abundance: few
v_gene: TRBV27
d_gene: NA
j_gene: TRBJ1-1

CDR3aa: CAWSFAYEQYF
CDR3nt: TGTGCCTGGAGTTTTGCCTACGAGCAGTACTTC
abundance: NA
v_gene: TRBV30
d_gene: NA
j_gene: TRBJ2-7

CDR3aa: CASRTAETNTGELFF
CDR3nt: TGTGCCAGTAGGACGGCGGAAACGAACACCGGGGAGCTGTTTTTT
abundance: NA
v_gene: TRBV19
d_gene: NA
j_gene: TRBJ2-2

CDR3aa: CASSLRDSWGAGYTF
CDR3nt: TGTGCCAGCAGCTTGAGGGACAGCTGGGGGGCTGGCTACACCTTC
abundance: many
v_gene: TRBV5-6
d_gene: TRBD1
j_gene: TRBJ1-2

CDR3aa: CASNYPGQGNEKLFF
CDR3nt: TGTGCCAGCAACTACCCGGGACAGGGGAATGAAAAACTGTTTTTT
abundance: once
v_gene: TRBV11-2
d_gene: TRBD1
j_gene: TRBJ1-4

CDR3aa: CASNLGSGDTQYF
CDR3nt: TGTGCCAGCAATTTGGGGAGCGGGGATACGCAGTATTTT
abundance: NA
v_gene: TRBV28
d_gene: NA
j_gene: TRBJ2-3

CDR3aa: CASSVTSGNTGELFF
CDR3nt: TGTGCCAGCAGCGTTACTTCGGGAAACACCGGGGAGCTGTTTTTT
abundance: NA
v_gene: TRBV9
d_gene: NA
j_gene: TRBJ2-2

CDR3aa: CASSYRQGGYTF
CDR3nt: TGTGCCAGCAGTTATCGTCAGGGTGGCTACACCTTC
abundance: NA
v_gene: TRBV6-5
d_gene: NA
j_gene: TRBJ1-2

CDR3aa: CASSLRQGAQEQYF
CDR3nt: TGTGCCAGCAGTTTGAGACAGGGGGCTCAGGAGCAGTACTTC
abundance: once
v_gene: TRBV28
d_gene: TRBD1
j_gene: TRBJ2-7

CDR3aa: CASSLGGGNYGYTF
CDR3nt: TGTGCCAGCAGTTTAGGGGGCGGCAACTATGGCTACACCTTC
abundance: many
v_gene: TRBV28
d_gene: NA
j_gene: TRBJ1-2

CDR3aa: CASSGLAGTDTQYF
CDR3nt: TGTGCCAGCAGCGGACTAGCGGGCACAGATACGCAGTATTTT
abundance: NA
v_gene: TRBV7-2
d_gene: TRBD2
j_gene: TRBJ2-3

CDR3aa: CATSRDPAAGALSGTDTQYF
CDR3nt: TGTGCCACCAGCAGAGATCCGGCGGCGGGAGCCCTATCCGGCACAGATACGCAGTATTTT
abundance: NA
v_gene: TRBV15
d_gene: TRBD2
j_gene: TRBJ2-3

CDR3aa: CASSSQGTGAHEQYF
CDR3nt: TGTGCCAGCAGCTCGCAGGGGACAGGGGCCCACGAGCAGTACTTC
abundance: many
v_gene: TRBV7-6
d_gene: TRBD1
j_gene: TRBJ2-7

CDR3aa: CSASGDYEQYF
CDR3nt: TGCAGTGCTAGTGGCGACTACGAGCAGTACTTC
abundance: NA
v_gene: TRBV20-1
d_gene: NA
j_gene: TRBJ2-7

CDR3aa: CASSLSRLRNSEAFF
CDR3nt: TGCGCCAGCAGCTTGTCCCGCCTGAGGAACAGTGAAGCTTTCTTT
abundance: NA
v_gene: TRBV5-1
d_gene: NA
j_gene: TRBJ1-1

CDR3aa: CASSGDTQYF
CDR3nt: TGTGCCAGCAGCGGGGATACGCAGTATTTT
abundance: NA
v_gene: TRBV7-9
d_gene: NA
j_gene: TRBJ2-3

CDR3aa: CASSSRSFNYGYTF
CDR3nt: TGTGCCAGCAGTTCACGGTCCTTTAACTATGGCTACACCTTC
abundance: NA
v_gene: TRBV28
d_gene: NA
j_gene: TRBJ1-2

CDR3aa: CASREYNEQFF
CDR3nt: TGTGCCAGCAGGGAATACAATGAGCAGTTCTTC
abundance: NA
v_gene: TRBV2
d_gene: NA
j_gene: TRBJ2-1

CDR3aa: CASSPSDGGARNSPLHF
CDR3nt: TGCGCCAGCAGCCCGTCGGATGGGGGCGCGCGGAATTCACCCCTCCACTTT
abundance: NA
v_gene: TRBV5-1
d_gene: NA
j_gene: TRBJ1-6

CDR3aa: CASSTLTGTRGSNEQFF
CDR3nt: TGTGCCAGTAGTACTTTAACCGGGACTAGAGGGAGCAATGAGCAGTTCTTC
abundance: NA
v_gene: TRBV19
d_gene: TRBD2
j_gene: TRBJ2-1

CDR3aa: CASSLTGGNTGELFF
CDR3nt: TGTGCCAGCTCACTGACAGGGGGCAACACCGGGGAGCTGTTTTTT
abundance: once
v_gene: TRBV18
d_gene: TRBD1
j_gene: TRBJ2-2

CDR3aa: CASSERAAEVGSRETQYF
CDR3nt: TGTGCCAGCAGTGAACGGGCGGCAGAGGTAGGATCAAGAGAGACCCAGTACTTC
abundance: NA
v_gene: TRBV6-1
d_gene: NA
j_gene: TRBJ2-5

CDR3aa: CASCRLRGMYEQYF
CDR3nt: TGTGCCAGCTGTCGTCTTCGGGGTATGTACGAGCAGTACTTC
abundance: NA
v_gene: TRBV6-1
d_gene: NA
j_gene: TRBJ2-7

CDR3aa: CASSPRRDATGELFF
CDR3nt: TGCGCCAGCAGCCCCCGGCGGGATGCCACCGGGGAGCTGTTTTTT
abundance: NA
v_gene: TRBV5-1
d_gene: NA
j_gene: TRBJ2-2

CDR3aa: CASFIPGGNQPQHF
CDR3nt: TGTGCCAGCTTTATACCAGGGGGTAATCAGCCCCAGCATTTT
abundance: NA
v_gene: TRBV28
d_gene: TRBD1
j_gene: TRBJ1-5

CDR3aa: CASSETSGRVGGELFF
CDR3nt: TGTGCCAGCAGTGAAACTAGCGGGAGGGTCGGCGGGGAGCTGTTTTTT
abundance: NA
v_gene: TRBV2
d_gene: TRBD2
j_gene: TRBJ2-2

CDR3aa: CASSTPGTYGYTF
CDR3nt: TGTGCCAGCAGTACCCCGGGGACCTATGGCTACACCTTC
abundance: once
v_gene: TRBV28
d_gene: NA
j_gene: TRBJ1-2

CDR3aa: CSVRQPSTDTQYF
CDR3nt: TGCAGCGTTCGGCAACCATCCACAGATACGCAGTATTTT
abundance: NA
v_gene: TRBV29-1
d_gene: NA
j_gene: TRBJ2-3